This TCR beta chain was obtained from a study of control samples from healthy donors and cancer patients. Germline V gives CDR1 MDHEN, CDR2 SYDVKM. With 7 bases removed from V and 3 bases from J, the gap between germline ends came to 15 bases. CDR3 length equals 14 residues. Sequencing was performed with immunoSEQ multiplex PCR; in TCRdb, only in-frame clones are kept and a portion is missing. Of approximately 60,000 clones listed, approximately 90% were seen once; the top ten hold around 0.91%. The receptor's source is a man aged 25-45 years with colorectal cancer. V usage is TRBV28 and J usage is TRBJ1-1; a possible D gene is TRBD1 (6 bases). Input material: PBMCs. CDR3: CASILGGGDTEAFF. CDR3 sequence (DNA): TGTGCCAGCATCCTCGGAGGGGGGGACACTGAAGCTTTCTTT.